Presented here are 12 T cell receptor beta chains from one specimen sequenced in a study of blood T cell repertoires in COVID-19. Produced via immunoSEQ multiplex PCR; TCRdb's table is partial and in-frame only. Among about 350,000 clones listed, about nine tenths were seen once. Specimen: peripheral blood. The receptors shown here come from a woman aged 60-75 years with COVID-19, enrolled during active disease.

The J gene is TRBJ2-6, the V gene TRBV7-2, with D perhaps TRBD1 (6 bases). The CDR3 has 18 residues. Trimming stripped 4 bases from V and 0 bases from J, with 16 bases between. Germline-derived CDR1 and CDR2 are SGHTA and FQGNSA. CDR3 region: CASSYNPGASSGANVLTF. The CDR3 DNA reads TGTGCCAGCAGCTATAACCCAGGGGCTTCCTCTGGGGCCAACGTCCTGACTTTC. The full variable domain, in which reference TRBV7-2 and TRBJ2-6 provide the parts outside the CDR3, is GAGVSQSPSNKVTEKGKDVELRCDPISGHTALYWYRQSLGQGLEFLIYFQGNSAPDKSGLPSDRFSAERTGGSVSTLTIQRTQQEDSAVYLCASSYNPGASSGANVLTFGAGSRLTVL.

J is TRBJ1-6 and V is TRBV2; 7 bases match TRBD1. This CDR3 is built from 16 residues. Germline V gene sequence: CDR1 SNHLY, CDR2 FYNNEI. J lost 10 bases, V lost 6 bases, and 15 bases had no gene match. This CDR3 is CASSRRATGVGSPLHF. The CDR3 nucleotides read TGTGCCAGCAGCCGCCGCGCCACAGGGGTGGGCTCACCCCTCCACTTT.

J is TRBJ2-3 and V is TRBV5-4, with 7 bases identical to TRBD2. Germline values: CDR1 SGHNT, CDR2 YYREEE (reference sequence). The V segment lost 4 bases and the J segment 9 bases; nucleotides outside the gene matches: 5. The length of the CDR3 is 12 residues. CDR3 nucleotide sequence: TGTGCCAGCAGCCCGGCGGGACTAACGCAGTATTTT. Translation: CASSPAGLTQYF.

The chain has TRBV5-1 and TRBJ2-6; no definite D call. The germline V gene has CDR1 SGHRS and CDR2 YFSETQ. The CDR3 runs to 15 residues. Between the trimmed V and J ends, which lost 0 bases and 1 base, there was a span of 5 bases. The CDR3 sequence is CASSLDPSGANVLTF. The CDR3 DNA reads TGCGCCAGCAGCTTGGATCCGTCTGGGGCCAACGTCCTGACTTTC.

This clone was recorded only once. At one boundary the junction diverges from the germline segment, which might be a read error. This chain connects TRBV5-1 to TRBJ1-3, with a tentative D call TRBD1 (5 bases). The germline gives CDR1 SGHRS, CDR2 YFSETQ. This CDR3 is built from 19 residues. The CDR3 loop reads CASSLEWGDLSPSRNTIYF. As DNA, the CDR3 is TGCGCCAGCAGCTTGGAGTGGGGCGATCTCTCTCCCTCTCGAAACACCATATATTTT.

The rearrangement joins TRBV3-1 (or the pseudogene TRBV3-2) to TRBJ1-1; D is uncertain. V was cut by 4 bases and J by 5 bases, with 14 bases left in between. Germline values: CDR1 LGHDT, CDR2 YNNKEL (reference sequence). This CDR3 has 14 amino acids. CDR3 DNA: TGTGCCAGCAGCCCAGACGGGTCCCGGACTGAAGCTTTCTTT. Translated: CASSPDGSRTEAFF.

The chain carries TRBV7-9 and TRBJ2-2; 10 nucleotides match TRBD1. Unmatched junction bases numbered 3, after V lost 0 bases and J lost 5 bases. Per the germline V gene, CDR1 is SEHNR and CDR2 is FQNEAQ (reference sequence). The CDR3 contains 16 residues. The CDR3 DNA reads TGTGCCAGCAGCTTAGCCCGGACAGGGGGAACCGGGGAGCTGTTTTTT. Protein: CASSLARTGGTGELFF.

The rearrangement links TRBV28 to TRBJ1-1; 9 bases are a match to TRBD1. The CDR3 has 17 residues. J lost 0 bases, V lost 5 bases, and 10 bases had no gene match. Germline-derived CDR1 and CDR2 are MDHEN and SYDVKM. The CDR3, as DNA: TGTGCCAGCAGTCCACAGGGGGCCGGTCCTGTGAACACTGAAGCTTTCTTT. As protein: CASSPQGAGPVNTEAFF.

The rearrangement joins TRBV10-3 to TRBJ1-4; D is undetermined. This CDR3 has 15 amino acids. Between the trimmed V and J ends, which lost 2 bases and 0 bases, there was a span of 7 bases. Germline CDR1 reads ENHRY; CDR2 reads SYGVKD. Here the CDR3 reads CAISEPSTTNEKLFF. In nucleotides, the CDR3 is TGTGCCATCAGTGAGCCGTCTACAACTAATGAAAAACTGTTTTTT.

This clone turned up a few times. For the CDR3, the DNA is TGTGCCAGCAGCTTAGGGACCGGGACAGGAAGCAATCAGCCCCAGCATTTT. Translation gives CASSLGTGTGSNQPQHF. The J gene is TRBJ1-5, the V gene TRBV7-8; the match to TRBD1 covers 8 bases. Germline-derived CDR1 and CDR2 are SGHVS and FQNEAQ. This CDR3 contains 17 residues. The ends lost 1 base at V and 1 base at J; junction bases unmatched: 6.

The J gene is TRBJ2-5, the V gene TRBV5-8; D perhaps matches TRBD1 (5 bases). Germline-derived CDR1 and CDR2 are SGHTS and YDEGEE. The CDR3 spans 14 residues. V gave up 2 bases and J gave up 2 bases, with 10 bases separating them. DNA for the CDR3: TGTGCCAGCAGCTTTCAGGGTGGGCAAGAGACCCAGTACTTC. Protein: CASSFQGGQETQYF.

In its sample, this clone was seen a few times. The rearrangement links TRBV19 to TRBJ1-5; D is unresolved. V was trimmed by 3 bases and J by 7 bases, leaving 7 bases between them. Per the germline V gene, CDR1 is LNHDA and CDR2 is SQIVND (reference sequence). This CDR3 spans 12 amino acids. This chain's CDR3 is CASSISYQPQHF. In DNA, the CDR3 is TGTGCCAGTAGTATCTCCTACCAGCCCCAGCATTTT.